This TCR beta chain stems from a study of human T cells and chemical hapten exposure. In TCRdb, the RACE reads were re-called with MiXCR into one record per CDR3 protein. The table records 95,000 or so distinct CDR3 sequences, about 10% of them present only once. This clonotype was detected many times. Antigen specificity is unknown. Study results and caveats: Versus controls, expanded TCRs had significantly more large CDR3 similarity clusters. DPC sensitization did not alter TCRs above 1 in 1000 frequency.

Time point in this sample: patch test 1, 2 weeks after DPC sensitization. Documented treatment: therapeutic diphenylcyclopropenone sensitization with weekly scalp DPC. Donation of samples came from alopecia patients who were 18 to 70 years old and suitable for DPC. The specimen was whole blood, collected in connection with sensitization to the hapten diphenylcyclopropenone (DPC). This TCR came from a man in his forties or fifties with alopecia areata. Some clones in this sample may be carry-over from other donors' samples.

CDR3 residues: CASSLALGQPQHF. As DNA, the CDR3 is TGTGCCAGCAGCCTCGCCTTGGGCCAGCCCCAGCATTTT. The chain recombines TRBV7-2 with TRBJ1-5; no clear D. The CDR3 has 13 residues. Germline V gene data show CDR1 as SGHTA and CDR2 as FQGNSA. Trimming pared 5 bases from V and 7 bases from J, leaving 12 bases between.